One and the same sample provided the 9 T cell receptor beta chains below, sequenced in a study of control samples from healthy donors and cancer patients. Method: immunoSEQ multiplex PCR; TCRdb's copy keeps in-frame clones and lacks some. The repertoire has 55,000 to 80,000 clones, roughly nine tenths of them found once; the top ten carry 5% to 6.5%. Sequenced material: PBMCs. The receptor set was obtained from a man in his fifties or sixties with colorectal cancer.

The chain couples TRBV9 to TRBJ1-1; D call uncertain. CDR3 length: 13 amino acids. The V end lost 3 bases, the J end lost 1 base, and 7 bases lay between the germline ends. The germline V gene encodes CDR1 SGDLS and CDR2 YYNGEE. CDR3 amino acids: CASSAHANTEAFF. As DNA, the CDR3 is TGTGCCAGCAGCGCCCATGCGAACACTGAAGCTTTCTTT.

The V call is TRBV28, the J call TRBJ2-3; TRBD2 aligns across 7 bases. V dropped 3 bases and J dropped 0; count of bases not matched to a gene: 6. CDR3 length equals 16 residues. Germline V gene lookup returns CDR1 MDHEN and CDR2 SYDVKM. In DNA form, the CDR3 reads TGTGCCAGCAGTTTTTGGGGGGGGACTAGCACAGATACGCAGTATTTT. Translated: CASSFWGGTSTDTQYF.

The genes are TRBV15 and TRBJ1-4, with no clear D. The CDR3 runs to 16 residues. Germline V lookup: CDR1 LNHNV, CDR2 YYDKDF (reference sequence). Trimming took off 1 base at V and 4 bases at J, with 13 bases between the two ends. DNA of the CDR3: TGTGCCACCAGCAGAGGAGAGGGAATAGGTAATGAAAAACTGTTTTTT. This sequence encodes CATSRGEGIGNEKLFF.

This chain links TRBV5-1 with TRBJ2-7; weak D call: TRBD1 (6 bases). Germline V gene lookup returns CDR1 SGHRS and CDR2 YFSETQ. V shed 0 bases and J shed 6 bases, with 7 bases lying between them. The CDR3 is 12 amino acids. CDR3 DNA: TGCGCCAGCAGCTTGGACAGGGTCGAGCAGTACTTC. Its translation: CASSLDRVEQYF.

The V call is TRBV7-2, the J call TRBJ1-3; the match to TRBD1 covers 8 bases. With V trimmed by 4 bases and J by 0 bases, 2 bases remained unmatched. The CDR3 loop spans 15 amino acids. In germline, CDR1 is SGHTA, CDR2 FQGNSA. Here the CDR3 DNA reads TGTGCCAGCAGCTGGACAGGGTCCTCTGGAAACACCATATATTTT. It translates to CASSWTGSSGNTIYF.

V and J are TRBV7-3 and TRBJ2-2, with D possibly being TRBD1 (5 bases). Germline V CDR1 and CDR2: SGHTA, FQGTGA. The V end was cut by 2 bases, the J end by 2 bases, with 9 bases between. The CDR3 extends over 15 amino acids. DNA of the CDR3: TGTGCCAGCAGCTTATGGCAGGGTAACACCGGGGAGCTGTTTTTT. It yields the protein CASSLWQGNTGELFF.

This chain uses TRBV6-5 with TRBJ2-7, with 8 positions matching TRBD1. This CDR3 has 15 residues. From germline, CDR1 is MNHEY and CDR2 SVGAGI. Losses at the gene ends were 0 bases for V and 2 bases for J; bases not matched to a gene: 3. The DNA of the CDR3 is TGTGCCAGCAGTTACTCGCGGACAGGGCCCTACGAGCAGTACTTC. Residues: CASSYSRTGPYEQYF.

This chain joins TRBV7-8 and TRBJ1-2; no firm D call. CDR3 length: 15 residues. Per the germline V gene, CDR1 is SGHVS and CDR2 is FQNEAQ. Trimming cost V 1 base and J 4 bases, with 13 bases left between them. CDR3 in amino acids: CASSLVGRYPYGYTF. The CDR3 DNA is TGTGCCAGCAGCTTAGTTGGCAGATATCCCTATGGCTACACCTTC. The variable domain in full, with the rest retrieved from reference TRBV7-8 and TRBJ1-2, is GAGVSQSPRYKVAKRGQDVALRCDPISGHVSLFWYQQALGQGPEFLTYFQNEAQLDKSGLPSDRFFAERPEGSVSTLKIQRTQQEDSAVYLCASSLVGRYPYGYTFGSGTRLTVV.

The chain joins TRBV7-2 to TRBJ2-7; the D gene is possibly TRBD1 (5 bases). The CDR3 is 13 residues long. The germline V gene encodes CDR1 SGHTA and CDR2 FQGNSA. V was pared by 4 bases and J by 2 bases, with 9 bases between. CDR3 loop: CASSSDSPYEQYF. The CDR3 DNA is TGTGCCAGCAGCTCCGACAGTCCCTACGAGCAGTACTTC.